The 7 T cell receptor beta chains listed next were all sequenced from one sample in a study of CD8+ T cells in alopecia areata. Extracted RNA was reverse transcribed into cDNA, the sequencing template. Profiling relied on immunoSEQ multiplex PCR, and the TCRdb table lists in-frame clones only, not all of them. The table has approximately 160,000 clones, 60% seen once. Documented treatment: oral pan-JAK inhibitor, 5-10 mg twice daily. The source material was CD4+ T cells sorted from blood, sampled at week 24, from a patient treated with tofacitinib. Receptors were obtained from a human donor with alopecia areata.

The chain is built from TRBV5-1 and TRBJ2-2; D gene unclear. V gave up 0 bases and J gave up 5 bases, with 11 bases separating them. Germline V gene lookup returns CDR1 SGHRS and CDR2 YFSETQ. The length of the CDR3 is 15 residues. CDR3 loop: CASSLAVSGTGELFF. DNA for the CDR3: TGCGCCAGCAGCTTGGCCGTCTCGGGTACCGGGGAGCTGTTTTTT.

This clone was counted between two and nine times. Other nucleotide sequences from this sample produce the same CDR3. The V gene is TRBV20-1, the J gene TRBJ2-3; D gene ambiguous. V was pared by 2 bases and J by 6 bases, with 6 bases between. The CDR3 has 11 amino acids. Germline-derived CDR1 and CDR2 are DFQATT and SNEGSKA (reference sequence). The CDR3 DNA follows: TGCAGTGCTAGAAGGGCGGATACGCAGTATTTT. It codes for CSARRADTQYF.

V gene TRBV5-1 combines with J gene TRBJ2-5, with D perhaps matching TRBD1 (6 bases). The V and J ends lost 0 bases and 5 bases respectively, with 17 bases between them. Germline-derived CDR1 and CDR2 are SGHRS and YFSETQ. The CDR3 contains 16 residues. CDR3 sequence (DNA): TGCGCCAGCAGCTTGGCACAAAGGCAGGGGTTGGAGACCCAGTACTTC. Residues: CASSLAQRQGLETQYF. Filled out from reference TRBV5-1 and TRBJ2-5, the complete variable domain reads KAGVTQTPRYLIKTRGQQVTLSCSPISGHRSVSWYQQTPGQGLQFLFEYFSETQRNKGNFPGRFSGRQFSNSRSEMNVSTLELGDSALYLCASSLAQRQGLETQYFGPGTRLLVL.

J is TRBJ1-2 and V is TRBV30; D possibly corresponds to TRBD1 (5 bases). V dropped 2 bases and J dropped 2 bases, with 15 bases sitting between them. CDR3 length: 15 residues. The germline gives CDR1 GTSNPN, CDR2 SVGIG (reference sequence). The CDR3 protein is CAWSSSGLTNYGYTF. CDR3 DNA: TGTGCCTGGAGTTCGTCAGGGCTTACAAACTATGGCTACACCTTC.

For the CDR3, the DNA is TGTGCCACCAGCATGACAATCCTATCACCCCTCCACTTT. Translation: CATSMTILSPLHF. The chain links TRBV15 to TRBJ1-6; no definite D call. CDR1 is LNHNV and CDR2 is YYDKDF in the germline V gene (reference sequence). The CDR3 is 13 amino acids. Trimming took 4 bases from V and 10 from J, leaving 11 bases between them.

This CDR3 reads CAWVTGKDLYEQYF. As DNA, the CDR3 is TGTGCCTGGGTTACAGGGAAGGATCTCTACGAGCAGTACTTC. The V call is TRBV30, the J call TRBJ2-7, with D perhaps matching TRBD1 (6 bases). Germline CDR1 is GTSNPN and CDR2 is SVGIG (reference sequence). The CDR3 spans 14 residues. Between the trimmed V and J ends, which lost 5 bases and 3 bases, there was a span of 17 bases.

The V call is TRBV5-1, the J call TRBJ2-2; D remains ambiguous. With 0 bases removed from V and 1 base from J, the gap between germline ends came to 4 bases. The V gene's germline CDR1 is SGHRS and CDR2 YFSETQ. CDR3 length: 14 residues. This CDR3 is CASSLVQNTGELFF. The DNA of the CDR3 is TGCGCCAGCAGCTTGGTACAGAACACCGGGGAGCTGTTTTTT.